The entry below describes one T cell receptor beta chain. Which antigen it targets is not known. No quality values exist for individual bases; no much larger clone is one base distant. The library came from 5' RACE. The sequencer was an Illumina HiSeq 2500. The second PCR ran for about 6 to 11 cycles and used a J-beta primer mix along with a sample-barcoded 5' primer. A unique molecular identifier was introduced onto each TCR beta cDNA molecule by a template-switch 5' adaptor carrying 12 random nucleotides. At least 2.5 million CDR3-containing paired-end reads were obtained from each sample. The Mint cDNA synthesis kit, primed by a TRBC-specific oligonucleotide, was used to synthesize first-strand cDNA from all RNA. All cDNA was treated with uracil-DNA glycosylase and then went through a first 18-cycle PCR with the universal primers M1SS and BC2_uni_R. For the original study's pipeline: For normalization, 1 million high-quality reads were randomly selected from each sample, with every read carrying a distinct molecular identifier. Instead of being binned into consensus sequences, reads with shared molecular identifiers were discarded. CDR3 identification, clonotype clustering and error correction used MiTCR with a Q25 quality threshold and the strictest error-elimination algorithm. A nonparametric unseen species model using Euler transformation provided a lower-bound estimate of total TCR beta diversity. TCRdb reanalyzed the raw reads on its own, using fastp at Q25 for trimming and MiXCR for clone calling, and kept in-frame beta chains. Every CDR3 protein is listed once, alongside the most common genes and DNA of its rows. These V and J calls rely on TCRdb rather than the paper's analysis. The sample yields around 700,000 distinct CDR3 sequences; 20% to 25% were counted once. Of the sample, 9.4% is held by the ten largest clones.

From a lookup of the germline V gene, CDR1 and CDR2 are SQVTM and ANQGSEA. Here V drops 6 bases and J drops 3 bases, and the junction holds 9 bases not matched to any gene. The CDR3 goes from the cysteine to the phenylalanine over 15 residues. Just the 45-base CDR3 DNA is kept, in frame starting at base 1. This entry belongs to a study of blood T cells in healthy people across ages (dated by TCRdb to between 2015 and 2016). About the full investigation: In model experiments, template switching captured about one uniquely barcoded TCR beta cDNA molecule for every two T cells. Using the same blood draw, the study looked at two additional independent replicas of 1 million unique cDNA reads for two donors, one aged 18 to 30 and the other aged 80 or older. The study measured age-related changes in TCR beta repertoire diversity using deep sequencing normalized with unique cDNA molecular identifiers. The donors were divided into four age groups: young (average around 16 years), middle-aged (roughly 40), aged (under 70) and long-lived (roughly 82). On the study overall, not on this receptor specifically: Because donor CMV infection status was unknown, age-related changes in expanded clonotypes were potentially confounded. Observed TCR beta diversity per million T cells fell roughly linearly with age, and a significant reduction was already apparent by age approximately 41. The percentage of naive T cells measured by flow cytometry correlated strongly with observed TCR beta diversity. Since profiling was done on bulk unsorted PBMCs, naive and antigen-experienced compartments could not be conclusively compared. Compared with the aged group, the long-lived group had more naive CD4+ T cells, fewer expanded clones and increased TCR diversity, suggesting age selection. Estimates of total diversity based on one million sequenced T cells were considered lower bounds and underestimates.

Systemically healthy Caucasian individuals from Russia, 39 in total and aged about 6 to 95 years, were included as donors. Each donor gave approximately 9.3 milliliters of peripheral blood, collected into EDTA-treated Vacutainer tubes. PBMCs were isolated by Ficoll-Paque density-gradient centrifugation, with at least 6 million obtained per sample. Trizol reagent was used to extract total RNA from PBMCs, with at least 6 micrograms per sample. Naive CD45RAhigh/CD27high T cell percentages were measured by flow cytometry on a PBMC aliquot from every donor. This same sample was also part of a study on T cells of mothers and their children. The second study's paper adds: Nine systemically healthy Caucasian individuals served as donors, namely three mothers together with their six children. cDNA synthesis used all of the extracted RNA, with 1.5 ug of RNA in each 15 ul reaction. In the second PCR, the M1S primer added sample barcodes and 2-4 random nucleotides. Over 8.5 million TCR beta CDR3 reads were obtained for each mother, and approximately 3.2 million reads were obtained for each child. Thymic selection similarly shapes TCR recombination output in related and unrelated pairs, with minor effect from inherited differences. Normalized repertoire overlap was always found to be slightly, but never significantly, higher in related mother-child pairs than in unrelated mother-child pairs. With a sensitivity of 90 to 100 clones per million clonotypes, no persistent microchimeric T cell clones were detected. To look for features that set related mother-child pairs apart from unrelated individuals, the researchers ran deep NGS to compare the TCR beta repertoires of mothers and children. On average, the children were 11 +/- 4 years old, while the mothers were approximately 41 +/- 4 years old. After adapter ligation with NEBNext reagents, the libraries were sequenced on Illumina HiSeq 2000 with 100+100 nt paired-end reads. To prevent cross-contamination, the mother and child libraries were prepared a month apart and were sequenced in separate runs. For each donor, between roughly 450,000 and 2,200,000 distinct TCR beta clonotypes were identified. Naive TCR beta clonotypes were estimated from low-frequency clonotypes matched to each donor's FACS-determined naive share, without sorting.

The chain joins TRBV29-1 to TRBJ2-7; 12 bases in the junction line up with TRBD1. What was sequenced was blood. The clonotype comes from a boy younger than 18 in good health. CDR3 region: CSVTSGQGAFYEQYF. The bases read TGCAGCGTGACGTCGGGACAGGGGGCTTTCTACGAGCAGTACTTC.